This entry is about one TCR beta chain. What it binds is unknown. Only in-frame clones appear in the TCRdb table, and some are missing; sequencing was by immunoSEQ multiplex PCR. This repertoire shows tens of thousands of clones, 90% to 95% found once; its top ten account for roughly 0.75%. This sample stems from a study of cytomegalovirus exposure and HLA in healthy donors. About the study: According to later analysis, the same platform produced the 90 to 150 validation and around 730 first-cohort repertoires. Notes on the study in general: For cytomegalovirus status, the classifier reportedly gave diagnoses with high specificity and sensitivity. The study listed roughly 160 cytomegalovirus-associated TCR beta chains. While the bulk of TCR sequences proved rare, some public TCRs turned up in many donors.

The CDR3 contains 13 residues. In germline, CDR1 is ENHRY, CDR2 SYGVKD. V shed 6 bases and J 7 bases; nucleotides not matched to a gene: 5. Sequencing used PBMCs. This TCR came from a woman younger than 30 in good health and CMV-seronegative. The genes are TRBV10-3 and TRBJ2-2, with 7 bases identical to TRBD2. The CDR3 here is CAIRRPGGGELFF. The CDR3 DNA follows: TGTGCCATCAGGAGACCGGGGGGCGGGGAGCTGTTTTTT.